The 2 T cell receptor beta chains listed next were all sequenced from one sample in a study of blood T cell repertoires in COVID-19. Profiled with immunoSEQ multiplex PCR; TCRdb holds only in-frame clones, not every one. The sample lists under 400,000 clones, about 90% seen once, with about 9.4% in the top ten. Sequencing was carried out using peripheral blood. These receptors were collected from a woman aged 25-40 years with COVID-19, enrolled during active disease.

Concerning this clone itself: The sample carries other DNA sequences with the same CDR3. The J gene is TRBJ1-1, the V gene TRBV6-6; 8 nucleotides match TRBD1. There are 15 residues in the CDR3. CDR1 and CDR2 from the germline V gene are MNHNY and SVGAGI (reference sequence). J gave up 3 bases and V 5 bases, and 8 bases lay outside the gene matches. The CDR3 DNA follows: TGTGCCAGCAGTCCCGGACAGGGAGGGTACACTGAAGCTTTCTTT. Translating gives CASSPGQGGYTEAFF.

V is TRBV19 and J is TRBJ1-2; 7 nucleotides match TRBD1. Losses at the gene ends were 3 bases for V and 5 bases for J; bases not matched to a gene: 3. Germline V gene data show CDR1 as LNHDA and CDR2 as SQIVND (reference sequence). This CDR3 spans 13 amino acids. In nucleotides, the CDR3 is TGTGCCAGTAGTATCGACAGGGCATATGGCTACACCTTC. Residues: CASSIDRAYGYTF.